These 20 T cell receptor beta chains were all obtained from the same sample, sequenced in a study of blood T cell repertoires in COVID-19. Profiled with immunoSEQ multiplex PCR; TCRdb holds only in-frame clones, not every one. The data contain 50,000 to 65,000 clones, roughly four fifths of them singletons. The specimen was peripheral blood. The origin of the receptors is a woman aged 60-75 years with acute or convalescent COVID-19.

The V gene is TRBV7-2, the J gene TRBJ1-4, with 8 bases identical to TRBD1. CDR1 is SGHTA, CDR2 FQGNSA, per germline. CDR3 length: 14 amino acids. The ends lost 10 bases at V and 5 bases at J; junction bases unmatched: 9. The DNA for the CDR3 is TGTGCCACCCAATTAGACAGGGGCAATGAAAAACTGTTTTTT. It specifies CATQLDRGNEKLFF.

The chain links TRBV23-1 to TRBJ1-6; 8 bases are shared with TRBD1. TRBV23-1 is annotated as an ORF whose role is uncertain. The length of the CDR3 is 16 residues. J gave up 2 bases and V 6 bases, and 6 bases lay outside the gene matches. The CDR3 loop is CASRTGERTYNSPLHF. The CDR3 DNA follows: TGCGCCAGCAGGACAGGGGAAAGAACCTATAATTCACCCCTCCACTTT.

The V call is TRBV6-2 or TRBV6-3, the J call TRBJ2-7; 8 bases are shared with TRBD1. The CDR3 has 13 residues. V gave up 7 bases and J gave up 3 bases; unmatched junction bases: 5. CDR1 is MNHEY and CDR2 is SVGEGT in the germline V gene. The CDR3 bases are TGTGCCAGCACCCCGACAGGGGTCTACGAGCAGTACTTC. Residues: CASTPTGVYEQYF.

The V gene is TRBV7-8, the J gene TRBJ1-2; TRBD1 matches at 11 bases. This CDR3 spans 17 amino acids. V shed 4 bases and J 4 bases; nucleotides not matched to a gene: 11. In germline, CDR1 is SGHVS, CDR2 FQNEAQ. CDR3 loop: CASSSSGGTGGVYGYTF. CDR3 nucleotide sequence: TGTGCCAGCAGCTCGTCCGGAGGGACAGGGGGTGTCTATGGCTACACCTTC.

This chain connects TRBV6-5 to TRBJ1-3; 11 nucleotides align to TRBD1. Trimming removed 8 bases from V and 0 bases from J; junction bases left unmatched: 0. CDR1 MNHEY and CDR2 SVGAGI come from the germline V gene. The CDR3 contains 14 residues. The CDR3 bases are TGTGCCAGCGGGACAGGGGGCTCTGGAAACACCATATATTTT. The encoded protein is CASGTGGSGNTIYF.

CDR3 region: CASNPGGSYNEQFF. The CDR3 nucleotides are TGTGCCAGCAACCCAGGGGGCTCCTACAATGAGCAGTTCTTC. This chain joins TRBV6-2 or TRBV6-3 and TRBJ2-1; TRBD1 aligns across 7 bases. This CDR3 spans 14 amino acids. J lost 0 bases, V lost 7 bases, and 3 bases had no gene match. In germline, CDR1 is MNHEY, CDR2 SVGEGT.

The CDR3 nucleotides read TGTGCCAGCAGCGGATTATCCCGGAGCGGAAACACCATATATTTT. Translating it yields CASSGLSRSGNTIYF. J is TRBJ1-3 and V is TRBV14, with D hard to call. In germline, CDR1 is SGHDN, CDR2 FVKESK. Trimming shortened V by 5 bases and J by 4 bases, and 15 bases separated the two germline ends. This CDR3 region has 15 residues.

This clone was picked up a small number of times. The J gene is TRBJ1-1, the V gene TRBV6-5; 10 nucleotides align to TRBD1. CDR1 is MNHEY, CDR2 SVGAGI, per germline. The CDR3 runs 12 residues. The J segment lost 5 bases and the V segment lost 10 bases, leaving 4 bases of the junction unmatched. The CDR3 DNA reads TGTGCCACTAGACAGGGGGCAACTGAAGCTTTCTTT. It is translated as CATRQGATEAFF.

A single count supports this clone. This chain links TRBV6-5 with TRBJ1-1; 9 nucleotides agree with TRBD1. CDR1 is MNHEY, CDR2 SVGAGI, per germline. The junction had 9 bases not matched to a gene; V was cut back by 5 bases and J by 11 bases. The CDR3 contains 13 residues. In nucleotides, the CDR3 is TGTGCCAGCAGTACCTCCCGGACAGGGGACGCTTTCTTT. Its protein product is CASSTSRTGDAFF.

V gene TRBV28 combines with J gene TRBJ2-1; no definite D call. CDR1 and CDR2 (germline): MDHEN, SYDVKM. This CDR3 is built from 12 residues. V lost 8 bases to trimming and J lost 4 bases, with 9 bases between them. In nucleotides, the CDR3 is TGTGCCAGCTCAGTCAGTTACAATGAGCAGTTCTTC. Translating gives CASSVSYNEQFF.

The chain combines TRBV5-1 with TRBJ2-2; a weak D match, TRBD1 (6 bases). CDR1 is SGHRS and CDR2 is YFSETQ in the germline V gene. V was cut by 0 bases and J by 4 bases, with 13 bases left in between. The CDR3 loop spans 16 amino acids. Here the CDR3 reads CASSLGGSGVTGELFF. The CDR3 DNA reads TGCGCCAGCAGCTTGGGCGGCTCAGGGGTCACCGGGGAGCTGTTTTTT.

The chain is built from TRBV7-2 and TRBJ1-5; 8 nucleotides align to TRBD1. Germline V gives CDR1 SGHTA, CDR2 FQGNSA. The J segment lost 6 bases and the V segment lost 5 bases, leaving 6 bases of the junction unmatched. CDR3 length: 14 amino acids. The CDR3 coding sequence is TGTGCCAGCAGCCTCCGACAGGGGACTCAGCCCCAGCATTTT. Its translation: CASSLRQGTQPQHF.

This clone is labeled as medium-sized. V gene TRBV14 combines with J gene TRBJ1-4; D unclear. The CDR3 length is 12 residues. V was clipped by 2 bases and J by 9 bases, with 7 bases between them. Germline-derived CDR1 and CDR2 are SGHDN and FVKESK. The CDR3 sequence is CASSQWSQKLFF. The CDR3 bases are TGTGCCAGCAGCCAATGGAGCCAAAAACTGTTTTTT.

V is TRBV24-1 and J is TRBJ1-5; D might be TRBD1 (6 bases). Germline-derived CDR1 and CDR2 are KGHDR and SFDVKD. Trimming took 9 bases from V and 0 from J, leaving 8 bases between them. CDR3 length equals 13 residues. The CDR3 nucleotides are TGTGCCACCGGGACATTTAGCAATCAGCCCCAGCATTTT. It codes for CATGTFSNQPQHF.

J is TRBJ2-7 and V is TRBV3-1 (or the pseudogene TRBV3-2), with D hard to call. This CDR3 is built from 11 residues. The germline V and J ends were trimmed by 1 base and 10 bases, with 8 bases remaining between them. Per germline, CDR1 LGHDT and CDR2 YNNKEL (reference sequence). The CDR3: CASSQGATQYF. CDR3 bases: TGTGCCAGCAGCCAAGGGGCCACTCAGTACTTC.

This rearrangement joins TRBV11-2 to TRBJ2-4, with a possible D match to TRBD2 (6 bases). Trimming cost V 0 bases and J 7 bases, with 10 bases left between them. The CDR3 extends over 14 amino acids. CDR1 is SGHAT and CDR2 is FQNNGV in the germline V gene. CDR3 nucleotides: TGTGCCAGCAGCTTAGAGGGGGGACGGAACATTCAGTACTTC. It translates to CASSLEGGRNIQYF.

The chain carries TRBV11-2 and TRBJ2-4; 7 positions agree with TRBD2. Trimming cost V 7 bases and J 6 bases; bases outside gene matches: 3. The CDR3 runs to 12 residues. Germline V gives CDR1 SGHAT, CDR2 FQNNGV. CDR3 amino acids: CASTPSGNIQYF. The DNA for the CDR3 is TGTGCCAGCACCCCTAGCGGAAACATTCAGTACTTC.

This chain links TRBV19 with TRBJ1-3, with D perhaps TRBD1 (5 bases). Germline V CDR1 and CDR2: LNHDA, SQIVND (reference sequence). The V end was cut by 4 bases, the J end by 0 bases, with 13 bases between. There are 16 residues in the CDR3. This chain's CDR3 is CASSTQTVYSGNTIYF. The CDR3 DNA reads as TGTGCCAGTAGTACCCAGACAGTTTACTCTGGAAACACCATATATTTT.

CDR3 sequence (DNA): TGTGCCAGCAGTACTAGACAGGGGGGAGAGACCCAGTACTTC. Residues: CASSTRQGGETQYF. This rearrangement joins TRBV5-4 to TRBJ2-5; 9 bases match TRBD1. There are 14 residues in the CDR3. CDR1 is SGHNT and CDR2 is YYREEE in the germline V gene (reference sequence). The trim removed 5 bases at V and 4 bases at J, leaving 6 bases unmatched.

V gene TRBV7-9 combines with J gene TRBJ2-2; possibly TRBD1 for D (5 bases). Germline CDR1 is SEHNR and CDR2 is FQNEAQ (reference sequence). V lost 11 bases and J lost 2, with 18 bases in between. The CDR3 has 15 residues. The CDR3 nucleotides are TGTGCCGGGGTCAAGCAGGGCGCTAACACCGGGGAGCTGTTTTTT. Protein: CAGVKQGANTGELFF.